These T cell receptor beta chains were read from a single sample in a study of OX40 agonist ivuxolimab in advanced cancers. Here immunoSEQ multiplex PCR was the method, and the copy in TCRdb shows in-frame clones only, minus some. The sample yields approximately 30,000 clones, 86% seen once. Sequencing used CD4+ or CD8+ T cells sorted from blood, obtained in a trial of the OX40 agonist ivuxolimab. The receptors were gathered from an adult with an advanced solid tumor such as melanoma, head and neck, liver or kidney cancer. The conserved cysteine and the conserved F or W are not part of the CDR3 here. Fields, in order: CDR3 protein, V gene.

CDR3aa: ASSLDQGLYGYT
v_gene: TRBV7-8

CDR3aa: AISPRGRILGATGNTIY
v_gene: TRBV10-3

CDR3aa: ASSYEGGREETQY
v_gene: TRBV6-5

CDR3aa: ASSIYGTTLGRPDTQY
v_gene: TRBV19

CDR3aa: ASSRGLVGTGELF
v_gene: TRBV4-3

CDR3aa: ASSTRDTGQYEQY
v_gene: TRBV7-9

CDR3aa: ASSMDRGFEKLF
v_gene: TRBV27

CDR3aa: ASSLGGRGTDTQY
v_gene: TRBV28

CDR3aa: ASSPDSRLRADTQY
v_gene: TRBV5-6

CDR3aa: ASSLSREGYNEQF
v_gene: TRBV27

CDR3aa: ASSWGADSTDTQY
v_gene: TRBV9

CDR3aa: ASLPRPGAGGYNEQF
v_gene: TRBV19

CDR3aa: ASSFNGDYEQY
v_gene: TRBV6-5

CDR3aa: ASGLTGDEQY
v_gene: TRBV27

CDR3aa: ASSLGPGQGSTDTQY
v_gene: TRBV5-1

CDR3aa: ASSQDLAAMNEQF
v_gene: TRBV14

CDR3aa: ASSWGRGTEAF
v_gene: TRBV19

CDR3aa: ASSFPGLALNEQF
v_gene: TRBV7-9

CDR3aa: ASSDYRDSKH
v_gene: TRBV6-1

CDR3aa: ASSPGTDEAF
v_gene: TRBV5-6

CDR3aa: ASSPWGGSNTGELF
v_gene: TRBV7-9

CDR3aa: AILQGNPGELF
v_gene: TRBV10-3

CDR3aa: ASSRVAGTQEEAF
v_gene: TRBV9

CDR3aa: ASSSVLSGRDGELF
v_gene: TRBV5-4

CDR3aa: ASSEELGPFNYGYT
v_gene: TRBV9

CDR3aa: ASSQGRRAF
v_gene: TRBV4-3

CDR3aa: ASSDSPGQGGTQY
v_gene: TRBV6-4

CDR3aa: ASSLVGATEAF
v_gene: TRBV27

CDR3aa: ASSRDSSNTEAF
v_gene: TRBV10-1

CDR3aa: ASSLVGVSMTQY
v_gene: TRBV7-8

CDR3aa: ASSLGQSYEQY
v_gene: TRBV11-2

CDR3aa: ASSPGTLSNQPQH
v_gene: TRBV19

CDR3aa: ASSPLRTRKEKLF
v_gene: TRBV7-9

CDR3aa: ASSQMGTGGPGELF
v_gene: TRBV27

CDR3aa: ARLSGEQF
v_gene: TRBV27

CDR3aa: ASSLFGRAEGSNQPQH
v_gene: TRBV28

CDR3aa: ASSVEGPFTDTQY
v_gene: TRBV9

CDR3aa: ASSDGSGGGNEQF
v_gene: TRBV6-4

CDR3aa: ASSLRGYEQY
v_gene: TRBV5-8

CDR3aa: ASSLDPGARAGELF
v_gene: TRBV27

CDR3aa: ASSLGRHEQF
v_gene: TRBV11-2

CDR3aa: ASSLAGVPLETDTQY
v_gene: TRBV13

CDR3aa: ASSNIAGSPY
v_gene: TRBV4-1

CDR3aa: AWSLQGSGNTIY
v_gene: TRBV30

CDR3aa: ASKIMEGGNEQF
v_gene: TRBV6-1

CDR3aa: ASRVTSGRNYEQY
v_gene: TRBV28

CDR3aa: ASSPRLANEQF
v_gene: TRBV27

CDR3aa: ASSEALHERWTNEKLF
v_gene: TRBV5-1

CDR3aa: ASSLKGYYEQY
v_gene: TRBV5-4

CDR3aa: ASSLEQSYEQY
v_gene: TRBV5-1

CDR3aa: ASSVEAGANVAEAF
v_gene: TRBV9